This T cell receptor (beta chain) was captured in a study of beta chain features in type 1 diabetes (dated by TCRdb to 2016 to 2019). The study in broad terms: No differences in mean age, gender distribution, total cell number or subset yield were found between patients and healthy donors. Naive and central memory subsets were obtained from all 30 or so donors, but regulatory and stem cell-like memory subsets were isolated from only 8 patients and 8 healthy donors. A total of around 110,000,000 sorted cells were examined across all samples, and RNA yield correlated strongly with the number of cells per subset. The study compared TCRB repertoires of sorted circulating CD4+ T cell subsets between recently diagnosed type 1 diabetes patients and matched healthy donors. On the study overall, not on this receptor specifically: The naive, central memory and regulatory TCRB repertoires appeared to resemble one another more closely among patients than among healthy donors. Sequencing cDNA rather than genomic DNA could over-represent highly expressing activated cells, although activation and CD3 levels did not differ between groups. Because the HLA sub-analyses included only small numbers of individuals, any influence of HLA type on TCRB rearrangement was left unresolved. PCR might favor shorter templates, but patient and control samples were amplified and corrected together, so any skew would affect both groups equally. Fewer insertions and more nucleotide deletions at VDJ recombination sites were observed in patients with type 1 diabetes, implying thymic rearrangement abnormalities. Type 1 diabetes patients showed a moderate but significant shortening of TCRB CDR3 length in all four CD4+ subsets.

A single peripheral blood draw of around 120 mL on average was collected from each donor into heparinised tubes. Naive, central memory, regulatory and stem cell-like memory CD4+ T cells were sorted on a BD FACSAria II using a panel including CD45RO, CCR7, CD25, CD127, CD95 and CD27. Purity was above 95% for every sorted population. PBMCs were isolated immediately by Lymphoprep density gradient centrifugation and stained directly without culture. To minimize batch effects, samples were stained and sorted in pairs, one healthy donor with one patient per experiment. The entire amount of isolated RNA was reverse transcribed using the High Capacity cDNA Reverse Transcription Kit, so the sequenced TCRB transcripts were expressed ones. Naive, central memory and regulatory T cell samples underwent deep immunoSEQ sequencing, averaging about 3.57 million total reads per sample. Sorted cells were lysed in RLT buffer and RNA was extracted with DNase-treated RNeasy Micro or Mini kits, depending on cell number. Each cell subset was processed separately to prevent cross-contamination, with patient and healthy donor samples processed together. Using the immunoSEQ multiplex PCR, TCRB sequences were amplified from cDNA into 87-bp fragments spanning the CDR3 region. Sequencing of the amplicons was performed on the Illumina HiSeq platform. Per the original workflow: Synthetic template baselines were used to correct PCR bias computationally, reads within Hamming distance 2 were collapsed, and singletons that could not be merged were discarded. By aligning reads against IMGT, V, D and J genes, CDR3 length, and insertions or deletions at six rearrangement sites were assigned. Within each subset, clonotype counts were normalized to the number of sorted cells before true diversity and Gini coefficients were calculated with the tcR R package. The overlap coefficient, calculated on TCRB nucleotide sequences, was used to measure repertoire sharing. Out-of-frame TCRB sequences from naive cells were analyzed as a proxy for the pre-selection repertoire. Held by TCRdb, this immuneACCESS table contains in-frame sequences only and omits some clones. Under half of the omission traces to an unresolved V gene where checked; the cause of the rest is unknown. The V and J calls and the clone size are those of that table, but D and trimming were determined from the DNA. The sample records 300,000 to 400,000 clones, more than 9.5% of which are singletons. The ten most abundant clones make up about 0.015% of the sample.

On this clone itself: The clone's antigen remains unknown. Base qualities are not at hand, and no much larger clone is one base apart.

Including the terminal cysteine and phenylalanine, the CDR3 comprises 14 residues. Only CDR3 DNA is held: 42 bases, read in frame from base 1. CDR1 KGHSH and CDR2 LQKENI were looked up in the germline V gene. The germline V and J ends show losses of 6 bases and 2 bases respectively, and no gene match explains 4 bases of the junction. The sequenced sample was naive CD4+ T cells from blood. In the paper's terms, the cell subset or site label means: true naive CD4+ T cells. The rearranged chain carries TRBV18 and TRBJ2-3, with 8 bases matching TRBD1. This TCR was sampled from a woman aged 25-40 years in good health. The CDR3 is CASSGGQVTDTQYF. The DNA sequence reads TGTGCCAGCTCCGGGGGACAGGTCACAGATACGCAGTATTTT.